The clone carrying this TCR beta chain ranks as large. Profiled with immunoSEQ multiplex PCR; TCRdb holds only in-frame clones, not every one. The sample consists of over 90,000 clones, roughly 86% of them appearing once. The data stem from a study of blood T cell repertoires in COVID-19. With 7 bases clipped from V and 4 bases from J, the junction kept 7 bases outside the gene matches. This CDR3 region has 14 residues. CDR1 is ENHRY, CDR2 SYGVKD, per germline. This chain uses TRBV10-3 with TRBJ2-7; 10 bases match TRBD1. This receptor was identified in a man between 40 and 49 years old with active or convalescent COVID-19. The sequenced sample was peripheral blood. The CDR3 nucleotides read TGTGCCATCAAGGGACAGGGGACGTTGTACGAGCAGTACTTC. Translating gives CAIKGQGTLYEQYF.